These T cell receptor beta chains were read from a single sample in a study of identical twins. TCRdb re-called the 5' RACE reads through MiXCR, storing one row per CDR3 protein. The data show about 520,000 distinct CDR3 sequences, with less than 25% seen just once and 0.8% to 1% held by the top ten. This same sample was also part of a study on T cells expressing NK-cell markers.

The sample was CD4+ T cells sorted from blood. All receptors derive from a woman younger than 30 in good health. Each CDR3 is given with its conserved first and last residue. D genes are given only for firm matches. Rows give clone size only sometimes, using once, few, many, or a class for an expanded clone.

CASSYRVQRGVSYEQYF,TGTGCCAGCAGTTATCGGGTCCAGCGGGGGGTCTCCTACGAGCAGTACTTC,TRBD2,TRBV6-5,TRBJ2-7,-
CASSAPGLASSSYNEQFF,TGTGCCAGCAGCGCACCGGGACTAGCATCTAGCTCCTACAATGAGCAGTTCTTC,TRBD2,TRBV12-3/TRBV12-4,TRBJ2-1,few
CASSLSLANQPQHF,TGTGCCAGCAGCCTTTCACTAGCGAATCAGCCCCAGCATTTT,-,TRBV3-1,TRBJ1-5,many
CSARDSLRGDTGELFF,TGCAGTGCTAGAGATAGTCTGCGGGGGGACACCGGGGAGCTGTTTTTT,TRBD2,TRBV20-1,TRBJ2-2,few
CASSVASDSYNEQFF,TGTGCCAGCAGCGTAGCAAGCGACTCCTACAATGAGCAGTTCTTC,-,TRBV9,TRBJ2-1,few
CASSTLEGTEAFF,TGCGCCAGCAGCACTCTGGAGGGGACTGAAGCTTTCTTT,-,TRBV5-1,TRBJ1-1,-
CASSEVTARREQFF,TGTGCCAGCAGTGAGGTGACAGCGCGGCGGGAGCAGTTCTTC,-,TRBV2,TRBJ2-1,many
CASSLRQGNYNSPLHF,TGTGCCAGCAGCCTTAGACAGGGGAACTATAATTCACCCCTCCACTTT,TRBD1,TRBV5-4,TRBJ1-6,few
CASSVSGARETQYF,TGCGCCAGCAGTGTATCCGGGGCCCGAGAGACCCAGTACTTC,-,TRBV10-2,TRBJ2-5,few
CASRWSSGNTIYF,TGTGCCAGCAGATGGTCCTCTGGAAACACCATATATTTT,-,TRBV6-1,TRBJ1-3,-
CSVEGHTNEQFF,TGCAGCGTTGAAGGTCATACGAATGAGCAGTTCTTC,-,TRBV29-1,TRBJ2-1,few
CASRQGPARETQYF,TGTGCCAGCAGACAGGGCCCGGCGAGAGAGACCCAGTACTTC,-,TRBV2,TRBJ2-5,-
CASSPGQGSKGTQYF,TGTGCCAGCTCACCGGGACAGGGGTCGAAGGGGACCCAGTACTTC,TRBD1,TRBV18,TRBJ2-5,-
CATSDFRGAEQFF,TGTGCCACCAGTGATTTTAGGGGGGCAGAGCAGTTCTTC,-,TRBV24-1,TRBJ2-1,-
CASSLRALHTDTQYF,TGTGCCAGCAGCCTTCGGGCTCTCCACACAGATACGCAGTATTTT,-,TRBV7-2,TRBJ2-3,-
CASSQTSGYQETQYF,TGTGCCAGCAGCCAAACTAGCGGGTACCAAGAGACCCAGTACTTC,TRBD2,TRBV7-6,TRBJ2-5,-
CASSVDGGITDTQYF,TGTGCCAGCAGCGTAGACGGGGGAATCACAGATACGCAGTATTTT,-,TRBV9,TRBJ2-3,-
CATNGLAGVDEQFF,TGTGCCACAAACGGGCTAGCGGGAGTCGATGAGCAGTTCTTC,TRBD2,TRBV19,TRBJ2-1,-
CSASGPTSVNEQFF,TGCAGTGCTAGCGGACCTACTTCGGTCAATGAGCAGTTCTTC,-,TRBV20-1,TRBJ2-1,-
CASSLGPPNTGELFF,TGTGCCAGCAGCTTGGGGCCACCGAACACCGGGGAGCTGTTTTTT,-,TRBV11-2,TRBJ2-2,-
CASSRGPGGETQYF,TGTGCCAGCAGCCGAGGGCCGGGGGGGGAGACCCAGTACTTC,TRBD2,TRBV9,TRBJ2-5,-
CASSLAGTGYNEQFF,TGCGCCAGCAGCTTGGCCGGGACTGGCTACAATGAGCAGTTCTTC,-,TRBV5-1,TRBJ2-1,few
CASSPEVDYGYTF,TGTGCCAGCTCACCAGAGGTGGACTATGGCTACACCTTC,-,TRBV18,TRBJ1-2,many
CASSLSRPDNSPLHF,TGTGCCAGCAGTTTAAGTAGGCCAGATAATTCACCCCTCCACTTT,-,TRBV12-3/TRBV12-4,TRBJ1-6,-
CASSHPGVGEQFF,TGTGCCAGCAGCCACCCAGGGGTTGGAGAGCAGTTCTTC,-,TRBV3-1,TRBJ2-1,-
CATSRPGQGRNEQYF,TGTGCCACCAGCCGACCTGGACAGGGACGCAACGAGCAGTACTTC,TRBD1,TRBV15,TRBJ2-7,few
CSVLLAGGVSYNEQFF,TGCAGCGTCCTTCTAGCGGGAGGCGTCTCCTACAATGAGCAGTTCTTC,TRBD2,TRBV29-1,TRBJ2-1,many
CASRRDRGTDTQYF,TGTGCCAGCAGGCGCGACAGGGGAACAGATACGCAGTATTTT,TRBD1,TRBV6-1,TRBJ2-3,few
CASSPVSGSSYNEQFF,TGTGCCAGCAGCCCAGTTAGCGGGAGCTCCTACAATGAGCAGTTCTTC,TRBD2,TRBV11-2,TRBJ2-1,-
CASSELQGDFSYEQYF,TGTGCCAGCAGTGAACTCCAGGGGGATTTCTCCTACGAGCAGTACTTC,TRBD1,TRBV3-1,TRBJ2-7,few
CASSQVASGVGELFF,TGTGCCAGCAGCCAAGTGGCTAGCGGGGTCGGGGAGCTGTTTTTT,TRBD2,TRBV3-1,TRBJ2-2,-